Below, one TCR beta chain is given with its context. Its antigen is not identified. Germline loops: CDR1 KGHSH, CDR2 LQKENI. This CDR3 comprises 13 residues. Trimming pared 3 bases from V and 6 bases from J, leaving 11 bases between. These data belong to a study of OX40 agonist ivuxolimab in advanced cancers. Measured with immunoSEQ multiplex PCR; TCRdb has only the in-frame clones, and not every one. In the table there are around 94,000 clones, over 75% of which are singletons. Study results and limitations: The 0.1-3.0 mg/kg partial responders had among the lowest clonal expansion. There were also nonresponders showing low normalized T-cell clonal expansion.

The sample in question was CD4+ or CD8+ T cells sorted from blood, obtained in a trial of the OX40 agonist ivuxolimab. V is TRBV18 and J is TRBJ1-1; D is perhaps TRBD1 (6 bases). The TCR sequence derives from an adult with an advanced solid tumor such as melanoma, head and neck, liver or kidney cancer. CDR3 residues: CASSPGGGPEAFF. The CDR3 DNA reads TGTGCCAGCTCACCGGGAGGGGGTCCTGAAGCTTTCTTT.